The clone carrying this T cell receptor beta chain was observed a few times. The antigen is undetermined. The CDR3 covers 15 residues. The V gene's germline CDR1 is GTSNPN and CDR2 SVGIG (reference sequence). V gave up 3 bases and J gave up 4 bases; unmatched junction bases: 11. These data are taken from a study of cytomegalovirus exposure and HLA in healthy donors. General study points: Many donors shared some public TCRs, even though most TCR sequences were rare.

Researchers ran the PCR with 60 Vbeta and 13 Jbeta primers. As processed by the authors: Later, an analysis found 75 million to 90 million unique TCR beta chains, and 8.5 million to 12 million of these were shared. The data were produced by immunoSEQ multiplex PCR, yet TCRdb's version contains in-frame clones alone and is incomplete. That table gives V, J and clone size, and the DNA gave D and trimming. The sample has some 130,000 clones, around a tenth seen once. This chain uses TRBV30 with TRBJ2-7; 8 bases align to TRBD2. This clonotype originated in a man in his fifties or sixties in good health and CMV-seronegative. Specimen: PBMCs. DNA of the CDR3: TGTGCCTGGAGCGACGGGAGGGTAGGTCAGTACGAGCAGTACTTC. The encoded protein is CAWSDGRVGQYEQYF.